The 18 T cell receptor beta chains reported below all come from one sample, sequenced in a study of blood T cells in healthy people across ages. Next came a second PCR, run for about 6 to 12 cycles, which used a sample-barcoded 5' primer along with a J-beta primer mix. Via MiXCR, TCRdb re-called the 5' RACE reads, giving one row per CDR3 protein. The sample contains 1.8 million or so distinct CDR3 sequences, around 40% of which appear only once. The sequencing input was blood. The receptors originated from a human donor in good health.

This clonotype was picked up a small number of times. J is TRBJ2-5 and V is TRBV7-2, with D possibly matching TRBD2 (5 bases). V lost 5 bases to trimming and J lost 6 bases, with 13 bases between them. The CDR3 length is 13 residues. The germline CDR1 and CDR2 sequences are SGHTA and FQGNSA. The CDR3 spells CASSADPGKTQYF. The CDR3 DNA follows: TGTGCCAGCAGCGCAGACCCGGGGAAGACCCAGTACTTC.

The chain links TRBV7-3 to TRBJ2-5; 8 bases are a match to TRBD2. Germline values: CDR1 SGHTA, CDR2 FQGTGA. J gave up 5 bases and V 5 bases, and 10 bases lay outside the gene matches. This CDR3 region has 15 residues. CDR3 region: CASSPSGHRGETQYF. The CDR3 DNA follows: TGTGCCAGCAGCCCTAGCGGGCACCGGGGGGAGACCCAGTACTTC.

The V call is TRBV5-1, the J call TRBJ1-6, with 9 bases lining up with TRBD1. V dropped 5 bases and J dropped 7; count of bases not matched to a gene: 7. The CDR3 is 15 amino acids. Germline V CDR1 and CDR2: SGHRS, YFSETQ. CDR3: CASRPGTGRNSPLHF. The CDR3 coding sequence is TGCGCCAGCAGGCCCGGGACAGGGCGGAATTCACCCCTCCACTTT.

This clonotype occurred a few times. The rearrangement links TRBV7-3 to TRBJ2-3; D assignment may be TRBD1 or TRBD2 (5 bases each). Germline assignment: CDR1 SGHTA and CDR2 FQGTGA. The CDR3 has 13 amino acids. V gave up 4 bases and J gave up 5 bases, with 10 bases separating them. CDR3: CASSWGFGDTQYF. In DNA, the CDR3 is TGTGCCAGCAGCTGGGGGTTTGGAGATACGCAGTATTTT.

This clonotype was observed a handful of times. The chain links TRBV7-2 to TRBJ2-3, with D perhaps matching TRBD2 (7 bases). Germline-derived CDR1 and CDR2 are SGHTA and FQGNSA. The CDR3 consists of 16 residues. Trimming took 2 bases from V and 4 from J, leaving 16 bases between them. For the CDR3, the DNA is TGTGCCAGCAGCTTATTGGGGGGGCTCCATTCAGATACGCAGTATTTT. Translated: CASSLLGGLHSDTQYF.

This clonotype was counted a few times. The genes are TRBV11-2 and TRBJ1-5; no reliable D call. The V end was cut by 1 base, the J end by 6 bases, with 10 bases between. Looked up from germline, CDR1 is SGHAT and CDR2 is FQNNGV. The CDR3 totals 14 residues. CDR3 sequence (DNA): TGTGCCAGCAGCTTAGGCCCTGGTGGTCAGCCCCAGCATTTT. The encoded protein is CASSLGPGGQPQHF.

This rearrangement joins TRBV18 to TRBJ1-4; TRBD1 matches at 7 bases. Per the germline V gene, CDR1 is KGHSH and CDR2 is LQKENI. The length of the CDR3 is 18 residues. V lost 3 bases to trimming and J lost 8 bases; unmatched junction nucleotides: 18. CDR3 sequence: CASSPNINRGPTQEKLFF. In DNA, the CDR3 is TGTGCCAGCTCACCCAATATCAACAGGGGCCCTACCCAAGAAAAACTGTTTTTT.

This sequence joins TRBV2 and TRBJ2-7; D uncertain. CDR3 length equals 14 residues. Trimming took 6 bases from V and 1 from J, leaving 13 bases between them. Per the germline V gene, CDR1 is SNHLY and CDR2 is FYNNEI. The CDR3: CASRVGRLSYEQYF. CDR3 in DNA: TGTGCCAGCAGGGTAGGACGGCTATCCTACGAGCAGTACTTC.

The gene calls are TRBV6-6 and TRBJ1-5; D gene uncertain. Trimming shortened V by 0 bases and J by 1 base, and 7 bases separated the two germline ends. Germline lookup yields CDR1 MNHNY and CDR2 SVGAGI (reference sequence). The CDR3 consists of 15 residues. The CDR3 nucleotides read TGTGCCAGCAGTTACTCATGGGGAAGCAATCAGCCCCAGCATTTT. It encodes CASSYSWGSNQPQHF.

CDR3 residues: CASSLTEPQHF. DNA of the CDR3: TGTGCCAGCAGTTTAACGGAGCCCCAGCATTTT. This chain uses TRBV28 with TRBJ1-5; D uncertain. The germline V gene encodes CDR1 MDHEN and CDR2 SYDVKM. CDR3 length: 11 amino acids. The V gene lost 2 bases and the J gene lost 8 bases, with 4 bases spanning the gap.

The chain uses TRBV12-3 or TRBV12-4 and TRBJ1-2; TRBD1 agrees at 8 bases. With V trimmed by 6 bases and J by 4 bases, 7 bases remained unmatched. The CDR3 spans 14 residues. This CDR3 reads CASRTDRALYGYTF. The CDR3 coding sequence is TGTGCCAGCAGGACGGACAGGGCGCTCTATGGCTACACCTTC.

There are a few counts of this clonotype. V gene TRBV6-6 combines with J gene TRBJ2-7, with 7 bases that match TRBD1. V was clipped by 2 bases and J by 3 bases; unmatched bases: 10. The length of the CDR3 is 16 residues. Per the germline V gene, CDR1 is MNHNY and CDR2 is SVGAGI (reference sequence). The CDR3 loop reads CASSYNIGQVGYEQYF. CDR3 nucleotides: TGTGCCAGCAGTTACAACATAGGACAGGTCGGCTACGAGCAGTACTTC.

J is TRBJ1-5 and V is TRBV18; D is unresolved. The CDR3 spans 12 residues. Germline V gene data show CDR1 as KGHSH and CDR2 as LQKENI. Trimming shortened V by 5 bases and J by 6 bases, and 8 bases separated the two germline ends. The CDR3, as DNA: TGTGCCAGCTCATCTCCCACTCAGCCCCAGCATTTT. Translated: CASSSPTQPQHF.

The gene calls are TRBV5-6 and TRBJ2-6; 7 nucleotides match TRBD1. Looked up from germline, CDR1 is SGHDT and CDR2 is YYEEEE. V shed 4 bases and J 1 base; nucleotides not matched to a gene: 8. The CDR3 extends over 17 amino acids. This chain's CDR3 is CASSSTGDWSGANVLTF. The CDR3 nucleotides are TGTGCCAGCAGCAGTACAGGGGATTGGTCTGGGGCCAACGTCCTGACTTTC.

V is TRBV12-3 or TRBV12-4 and J is TRBJ2-1; the match to TRBD2 covers 10 bases. Trimming cost V 2 bases and J 10 bases; bases outside gene matches: 5. The CDR3 length is 14 residues. CDR3: CASSLLAGVGEQFF. Here the CDR3 DNA reads TGTGCCAGCAGTTTACTAGCGGGGGTAGGGGAGCAGTTCTTC.

This chain connects TRBV30 to TRBJ1-1; D not resolved. Trimming removed 4 bases from V and 6 bases from J, with 12 bases in between. The length of the CDR3 is 12 residues. CDR1 and CDR2 from the germline V gene are GTSNPN and SVGIG (reference sequence). The CDR3 coding sequence is TGTGCCTGGATTGAGCCTTGGGCTGAAGCTTTCTTT. It translates to CAWIEPWAEAFF.

This clonotype was detected only a few times. The chain joins TRBV28 to TRBJ1-2; D is possibly TRBD1 (5 bases). V was clipped by 6 bases and J by 8 bases, with 16 bases between them. CDR3 size: 13 residues. Per germline, CDR1 MDHEN and CDR2 SYDVKM. CDR3 amino acids: CASRPGPRKGYTF. CDR3 nucleotide sequence: TGTGCCAGCAGACCGGGACCCAGAAAAGGCTACACCTTC.

As DNA, the CDR3 is TGTGCCATCAGTGGTCGAGGCGACGAGCAGTACTTC. Translating gives CAISGRGDEQYF. The chain combines TRBV10-3 with TRBJ2-7, with unresolved D. Trimming stripped 4 bases from V and 5 bases from J, with 9 bases between. The germline gives CDR1 ENHRY, CDR2 SYGVKD. The CDR3 loop spans 12 amino acids.